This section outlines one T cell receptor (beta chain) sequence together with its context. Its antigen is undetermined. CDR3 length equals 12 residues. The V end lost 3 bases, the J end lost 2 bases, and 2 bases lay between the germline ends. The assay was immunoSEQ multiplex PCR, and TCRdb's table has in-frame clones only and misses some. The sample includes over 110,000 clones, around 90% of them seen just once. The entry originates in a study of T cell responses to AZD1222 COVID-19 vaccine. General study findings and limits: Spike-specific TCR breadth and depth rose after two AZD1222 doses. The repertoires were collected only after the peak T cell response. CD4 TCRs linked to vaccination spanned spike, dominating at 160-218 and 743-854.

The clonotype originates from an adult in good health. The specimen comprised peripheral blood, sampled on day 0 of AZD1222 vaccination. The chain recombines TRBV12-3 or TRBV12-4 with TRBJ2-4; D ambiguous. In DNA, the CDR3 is TGTGCCAGCAGTTTCTCCAAAAACATTCAGTACTTC. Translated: CASSFSKNIQYF.